This T cell receptor beta chain was retrieved from a study of shared clonotypes between healthy human individuals. The assay was immunoSEQ multiplex PCR, and TCRdb's table has in-frame clones only and misses some. The sample carries around 700,000 clones, around 73% recorded once. From germline, CDR1 is SNHLY and CDR2 FYNNEI. The CDR3 runs 12 residues. Trimming took 7 bases from V and 0 from J, leaving 6 bases between them. The sequence was collected from a woman in her twenties or thirties in good health. Sample: memory CD4+ T cells sorted from blood. Regarding subset: CD45RA-negative fraction. The chain employs TRBV2 and TRBJ1-1; D gene ambiguous. In DNA, the CDR3 is TGTGCCAGCAATCTGATGAACACTGAAGCTTTCTTT. It specifies CASNLMNTEAFF.